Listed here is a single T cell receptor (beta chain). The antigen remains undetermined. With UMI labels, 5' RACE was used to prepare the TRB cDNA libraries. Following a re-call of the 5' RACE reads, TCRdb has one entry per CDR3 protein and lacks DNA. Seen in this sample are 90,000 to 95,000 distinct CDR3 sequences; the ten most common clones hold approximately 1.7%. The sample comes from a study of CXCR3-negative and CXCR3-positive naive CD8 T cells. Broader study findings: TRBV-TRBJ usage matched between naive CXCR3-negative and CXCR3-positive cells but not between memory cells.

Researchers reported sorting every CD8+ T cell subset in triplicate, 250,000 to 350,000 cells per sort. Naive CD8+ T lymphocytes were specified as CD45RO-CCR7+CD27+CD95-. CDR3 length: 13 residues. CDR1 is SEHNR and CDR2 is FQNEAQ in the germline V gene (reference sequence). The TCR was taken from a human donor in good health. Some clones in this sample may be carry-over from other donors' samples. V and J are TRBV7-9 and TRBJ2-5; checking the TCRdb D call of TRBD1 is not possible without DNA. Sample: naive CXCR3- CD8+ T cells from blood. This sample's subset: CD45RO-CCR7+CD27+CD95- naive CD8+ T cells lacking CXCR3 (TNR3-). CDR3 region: CASSAPFSETQYF.